These T cell receptor beta chains were read from a single sample in a study of blood T cells in healthy people across ages. TCRdb analysed the 5' RACE reads with MiXCR anew, one entry per CDR3 protein. Seen here are around 600,000 distinct CDR3 sequences, around 48% observed once, and the top ten hold around 24%. Sequenced material: blood. All receptors derive from an older man in good health. Both conserved end residues are part of each CDR3. The D gene is left open where the match is weak. Size values are once, few and many counts, or a class for expanded clones, and some rows have none.

size: .; J: TRBJ2-3; V: TRBV4-3; D: TRBD2; DNA: TGCGCCAGCAGCCAAGATCCTAGCGGGAGCATAGCAGATACGCAGTATTTT; CDR3: CASSQDPSGSIADTQYF
size: .; J: TRBJ2-7; V: TRBV10-3; D: TRBD2; DNA: TGTGCCATCAGTGAAGAAACTAGCGGGAGGGACGAGCAGTACTTC; CDR3: CAISEETSGRDEQYF
size: few; J: TRBJ2-3; V: TRBV20-1; D: TRBD2; DNA: TGCAGTGCTAGGCGGCTAGCGGGAGTTGGTGTCACAGATACGCAGTATTTT; CDR3: CSARRLAGVGVTDTQYF
size: few; J: TRBJ2-7; V: TRBV29-1; D: .; DNA: TGCAGCGTTGGGTCCGGGACTCCCTACGAGCAGTACTTC; CDR3: CSVGSGTPYEQYF
size: .; J: TRBJ1-1; V: TRBV11-3; D: .; DNA: TGTGCCAGCAGCGTAAATTCGAACACTGAAGCTTTCTTT; CDR3: CASSVNSNTEAFF
size: .; J: TRBJ2-3; V: TRBV7-2; D: .; DNA: TGTGCCAGCAGCCCCCAAGCTGGGGGGCCAGTAGATACGCAGTATTTT; CDR3: CASSPQAGGPVDTQYF
size: .; J: TRBJ1-4; V: TRBV20-1; D: .; DNA: TGCAGTGCTAGAGAGACACCAACTAATGAAAAACTGTTTTTT; CDR3: CSARETPTNEKLFF
size: .; J: TRBJ2-1; V: TRBV4-3; D: .; DNA: TGCGCCAGCAGCCAAGATCTGGTAGGTAAGCAGTTCTTC; CDR3: CASSQDLVGKQFF
size: .; J: TRBJ2-7; V: TRBV2; D: .; DNA: TGTGCCAGCAGTGGGGGAGCCAACTACGAGCAGTACTTC; CDR3: CASSGGANYEQYF
size: few; J: TRBJ2-6; V: TRBV5-1; D: .; DNA: TGCGCCAGCAGCTTGGGACAGTCTCCCTCTGGGGCCAACGTCCTGACTTTC; CDR3: CASSLGQSPSGANVLTF
size: few; J: TRBJ2-3; V: TRBV7-9; D: .; DNA: TGTGCCAGCAGCTTCGGGGCGCCTAGCACAGATACGCAGTATTTT; CDR3: CASSFGAPSTDTQYF
size: .; J: TRBJ2-5; V: TRBV7-2; D: TRBD1; DNA: TGTGCCAGCAGCCGACTTAGGACAGGGCAAGAGACCCAGTACTTC; CDR3: CASSRLRTGQETQYF
size: .; J: TRBJ2-7; V: TRBV20-1; D: TRBD1; DNA: TGCAGTGCTAGGGGTGAGGGACAGCCCTACGAGCAGTACTTC; CDR3: CSARGEGQPYEQYF
size: .; J: TRBJ1-4; V: TRBV20-1; D: TRBD1; DNA: TGCAGTGCTATGCACAGGGGGCAGGGTAATGAAAAACTGTTTTTT; CDR3: CSAMHRGQGNEKLFF
size: few; J: TRBJ2-3; V: TRBV3-1; D: TRBD2; DNA: TGTGCCAGCAGCCCTCCGGGACTAAATACGCAGTATTTT; CDR3: CASSPPGLNTQYF
size: .; J: TRBJ2-5; V: TRBV12-3/TRBV12-4; D: .; DNA: TGTGCCAGCAGGTCCGGACTCGTAGAGACCCAGTACTTC; CDR3: CASRSGLVETQYF
size: .; J: TRBJ2-3; V: TRBV12-3/TRBV12-4; D: .; DNA: TGTGCCAGCACAACGGGGTTTACAGATACGCAGTATTTT; CDR3: CASTTGFTDTQYF
size: .; J: TRBJ2-3; V: TRBV6-4; D: TRBD2; DNA: TGTGCCAGCAGTACCAGCGGGAGGTCGGATACGCAGTATTTT; CDR3: CASSTSGRSDTQYF
size: .; J: TRBJ2-1; V: TRBV20-1; D: .; DNA: TGCAGTGCCCGCCTAGCCGCGGGGCCCTACAATGAGCAGTTCTTC; CDR3: CSARLAAGPYNEQFF